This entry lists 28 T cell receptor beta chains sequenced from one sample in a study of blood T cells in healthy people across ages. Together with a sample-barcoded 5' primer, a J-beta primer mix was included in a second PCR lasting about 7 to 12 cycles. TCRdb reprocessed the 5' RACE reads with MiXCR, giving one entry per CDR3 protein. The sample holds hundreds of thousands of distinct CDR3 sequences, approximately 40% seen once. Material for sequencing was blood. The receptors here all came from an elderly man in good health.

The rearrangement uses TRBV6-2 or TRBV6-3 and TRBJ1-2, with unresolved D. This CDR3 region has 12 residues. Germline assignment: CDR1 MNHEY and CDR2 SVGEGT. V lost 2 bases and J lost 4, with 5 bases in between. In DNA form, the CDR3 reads TGTGCCAGCAGTTACAATCGCTATGGCTACACCTTC. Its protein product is CASSYNRYGYTF.

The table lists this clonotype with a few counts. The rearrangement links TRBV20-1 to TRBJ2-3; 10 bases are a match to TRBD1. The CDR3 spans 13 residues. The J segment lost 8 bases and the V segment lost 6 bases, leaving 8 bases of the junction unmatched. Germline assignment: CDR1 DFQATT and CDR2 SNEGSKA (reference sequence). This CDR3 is CSAPDRGLVTQYF. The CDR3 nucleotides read TGCAGTGCCCCTGACAGGGGGCTCGTTACGCAGTATTTT.

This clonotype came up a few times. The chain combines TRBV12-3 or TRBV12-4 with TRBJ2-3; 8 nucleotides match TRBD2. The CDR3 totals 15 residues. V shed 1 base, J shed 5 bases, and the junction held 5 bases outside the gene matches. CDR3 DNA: TGTGCCAGCAGTTTAGTGCGGGGGGCGAGAGATACGCAGTATTTT. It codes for CASSLVRGARDTQYF.

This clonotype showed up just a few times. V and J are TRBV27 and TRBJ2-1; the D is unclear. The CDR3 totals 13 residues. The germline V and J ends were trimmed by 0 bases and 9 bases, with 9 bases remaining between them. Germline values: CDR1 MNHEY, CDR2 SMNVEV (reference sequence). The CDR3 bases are TGTGCCAGCAGTTTATCTCCTTGGGCTGAGCAGTTCTTC. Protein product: CASSLSPWAEQFF.

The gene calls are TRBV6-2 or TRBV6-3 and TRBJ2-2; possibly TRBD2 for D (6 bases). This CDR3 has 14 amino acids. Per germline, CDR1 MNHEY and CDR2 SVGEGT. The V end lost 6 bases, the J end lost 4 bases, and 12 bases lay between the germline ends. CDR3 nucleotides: TGTGCCAGCAGACCCACTAGCAGCACCGGGGAGCTGTTTTTT. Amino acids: CASRPTSSTGELFF.

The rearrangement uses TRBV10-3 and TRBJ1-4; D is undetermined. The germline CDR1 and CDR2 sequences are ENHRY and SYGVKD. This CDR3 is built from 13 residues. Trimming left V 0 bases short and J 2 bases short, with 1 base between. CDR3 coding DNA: TGTGCCATCAGTGAGTCGACTAATGAAAAACTGTTTTTT. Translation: CAISESTNEKLFF.

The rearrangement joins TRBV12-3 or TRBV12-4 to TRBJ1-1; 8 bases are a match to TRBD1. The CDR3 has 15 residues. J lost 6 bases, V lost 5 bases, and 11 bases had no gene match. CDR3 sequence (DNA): TGTGCCAGCAGTCCAAAAGGACAGGGACCCGCTGAAGCTTTCTTT. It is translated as CASSPKGQGPAEAFF.

CDR3 sequence reads: CASSGYRDRTYEQYF. CDR3 in DNA: TGCGCCAGCAGTGGATACCGGGACAGGACCTACGAGCAGTACTTC. This sequence joins TRBV10-1 and TRBJ2-7, with 8 bases aligning to TRBD1. Germline V gene sequence: CDR1 WNHNN, CDR2 SYGVQD (reference sequence). Losses at the gene ends were 4 bases for V and 2 bases for J; bases not matched to a gene: 7. The CDR3 spans 15 residues.

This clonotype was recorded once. CDR3 region: CSAGTGAPVMGTDTQYF. Written as DNA, the CDR3 is TGCAGTGCTGGGACAGGGGCCCCGGTAATGGGCACAGATACGCAGTATTTT. This sequence joins TRBV20-1 and TRBJ2-3; 10 positions agree with TRBD1. V trimming: 5 bases; J trimming: 1 base; junction bases outside the gene matches: 12. The V gene's germline CDR1 is DFQATT and CDR2 SNEGSKA (reference sequence). CDR3 length: 17 residues.

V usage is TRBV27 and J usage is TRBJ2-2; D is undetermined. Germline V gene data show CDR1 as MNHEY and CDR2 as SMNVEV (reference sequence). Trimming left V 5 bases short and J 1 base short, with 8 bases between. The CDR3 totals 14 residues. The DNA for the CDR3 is TGTGCCAGCAGTCGTCCGATGAACACCGGGGAGCTGTTTTTT. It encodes CASSRPMNTGELFF.

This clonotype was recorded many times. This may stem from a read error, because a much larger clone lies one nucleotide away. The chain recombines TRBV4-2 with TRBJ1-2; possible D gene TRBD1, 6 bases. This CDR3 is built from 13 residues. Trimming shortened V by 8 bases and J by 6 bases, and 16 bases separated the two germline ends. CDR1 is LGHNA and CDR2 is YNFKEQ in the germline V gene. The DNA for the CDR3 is TGTGCCAGCCGACGGGCAGGGGCAAATGGCTACACCTTC. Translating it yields CASRRAGANGYTF.

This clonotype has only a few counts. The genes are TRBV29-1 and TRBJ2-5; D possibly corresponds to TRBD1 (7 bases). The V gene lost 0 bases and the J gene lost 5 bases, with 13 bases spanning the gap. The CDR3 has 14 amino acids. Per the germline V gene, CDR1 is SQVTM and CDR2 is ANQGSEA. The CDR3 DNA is TGCAGCGTTGAAGATCGGAGGGGGCAGGAGACCCAGTACTTC. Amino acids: CSVEDRRGQETQYF.

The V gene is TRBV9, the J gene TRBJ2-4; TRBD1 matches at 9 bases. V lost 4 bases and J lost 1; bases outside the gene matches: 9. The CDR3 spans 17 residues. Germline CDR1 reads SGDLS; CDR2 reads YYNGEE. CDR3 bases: TGTGCCAGCAGCACCGAAGGGACAGGGCACGCCAAAAACATTCAGTACTTC. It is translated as CASSTEGTGHAKNIQYF.

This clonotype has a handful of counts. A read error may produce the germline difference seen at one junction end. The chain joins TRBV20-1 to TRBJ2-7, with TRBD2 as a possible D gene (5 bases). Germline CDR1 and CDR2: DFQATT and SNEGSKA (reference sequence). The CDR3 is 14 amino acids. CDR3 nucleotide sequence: TGCAGTGCCAGAGTGACGGGAACCGTCGACGAGCAGTACTTC. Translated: CSARVTGTVDEQYF.

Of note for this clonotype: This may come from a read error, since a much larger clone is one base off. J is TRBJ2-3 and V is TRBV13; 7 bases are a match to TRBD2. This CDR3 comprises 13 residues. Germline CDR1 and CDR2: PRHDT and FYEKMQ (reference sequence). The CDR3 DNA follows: TGTGCCGGCAGCTCTACCACCGGGGGGACGCAGTATTTT. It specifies CAGSSTTGGTQYF. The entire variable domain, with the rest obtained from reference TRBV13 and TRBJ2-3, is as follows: AAGVIQSPRHLIKEKRETATLKCYPIPRHDTVYWYQQGPGQDPQFLISFYEKMQSDKGSIPDRFSAQQFSDYHSELNMSSLELGDSALYFCAGSSTTGGTQYFGPGTRLTVL.

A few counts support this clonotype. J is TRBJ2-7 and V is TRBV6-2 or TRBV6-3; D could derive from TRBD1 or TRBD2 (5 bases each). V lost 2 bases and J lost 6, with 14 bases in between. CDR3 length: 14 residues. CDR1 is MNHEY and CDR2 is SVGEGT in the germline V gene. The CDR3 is CASSYDGTGSEQYF. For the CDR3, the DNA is TGTGCCAGCAGTTACGATGGGACGGGGTCCGAGCAGTACTTC.

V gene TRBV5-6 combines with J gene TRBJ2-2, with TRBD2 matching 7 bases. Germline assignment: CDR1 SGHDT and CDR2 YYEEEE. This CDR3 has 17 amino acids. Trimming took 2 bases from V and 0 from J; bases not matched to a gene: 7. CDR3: CASSFNSGYPNTGELFF. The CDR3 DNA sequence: TGTGCCAGCAGCTTTAATAGCGGGTACCCGAACACCGGGGAGCTGTTTTTT.

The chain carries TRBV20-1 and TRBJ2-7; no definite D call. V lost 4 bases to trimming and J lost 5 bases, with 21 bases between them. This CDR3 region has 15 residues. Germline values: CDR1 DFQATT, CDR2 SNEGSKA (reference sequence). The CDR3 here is CSAILADPFYNEQYF. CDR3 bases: TGCAGTGCTATTCTCGCGGATCCTTTCTATAACGAGCAGTACTTC.

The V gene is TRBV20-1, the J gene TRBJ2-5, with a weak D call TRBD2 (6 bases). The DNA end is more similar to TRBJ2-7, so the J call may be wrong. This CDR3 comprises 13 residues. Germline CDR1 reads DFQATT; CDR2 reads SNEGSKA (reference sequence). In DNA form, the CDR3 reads TGCAGTGCTAGGGGACTGCTTACCTACGAGCAGTACTTC. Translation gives CSARGLLTYEQYF.

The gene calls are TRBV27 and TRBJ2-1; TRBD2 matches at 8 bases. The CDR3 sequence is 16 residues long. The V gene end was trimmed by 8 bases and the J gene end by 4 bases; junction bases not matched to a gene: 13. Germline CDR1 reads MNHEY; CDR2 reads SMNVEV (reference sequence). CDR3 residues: CASLTLASGRYNEQFF. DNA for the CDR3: TGTGCCAGCCTCACGCTCGCGAGCGGGAGATACAATGAGCAGTTCTTC.

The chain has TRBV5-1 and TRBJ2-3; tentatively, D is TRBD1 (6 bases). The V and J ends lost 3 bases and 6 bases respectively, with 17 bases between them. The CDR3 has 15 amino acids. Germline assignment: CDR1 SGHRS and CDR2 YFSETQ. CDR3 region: CASSWRTERADTQYF. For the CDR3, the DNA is TGCGCCAGCAGCTGGAGGACAGAGCGCGCGGATACGCAGTATTTT.

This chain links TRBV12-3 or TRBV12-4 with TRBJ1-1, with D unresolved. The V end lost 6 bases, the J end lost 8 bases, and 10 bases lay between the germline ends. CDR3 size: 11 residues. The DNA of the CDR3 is TGTGCCAGCAGAATAGACCGAGAAGCTTTCTTT. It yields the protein CASRIDREAFF.

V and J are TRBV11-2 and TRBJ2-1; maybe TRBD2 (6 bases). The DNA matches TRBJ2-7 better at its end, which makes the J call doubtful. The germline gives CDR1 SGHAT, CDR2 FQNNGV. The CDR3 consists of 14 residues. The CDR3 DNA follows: TGTGCCAGCAGCGTCTCCGGGAGCTACAATGAGCAGTACTTC. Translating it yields CASSVSGSYNEQYF.

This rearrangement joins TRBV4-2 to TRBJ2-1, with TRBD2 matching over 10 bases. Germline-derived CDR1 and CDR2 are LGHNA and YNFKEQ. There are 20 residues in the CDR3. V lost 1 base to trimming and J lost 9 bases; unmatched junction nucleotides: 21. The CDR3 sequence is CASSQVSRHSLAGVIGEQFF. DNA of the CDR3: TGTGCCAGCAGCCAAGTCTCCCGACACAGTCTAGCGGGAGTTATAGGTGAGCAGTTCTTC.

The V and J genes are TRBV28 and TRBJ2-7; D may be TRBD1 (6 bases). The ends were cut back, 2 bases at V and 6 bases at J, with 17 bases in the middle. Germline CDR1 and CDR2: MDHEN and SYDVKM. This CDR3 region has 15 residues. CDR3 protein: CASSLRQGLTGEQYF. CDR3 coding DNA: TGTGCCAGCAGTTTAAGGCAGGGGTTAACTGGCGAGCAGTACTTC.

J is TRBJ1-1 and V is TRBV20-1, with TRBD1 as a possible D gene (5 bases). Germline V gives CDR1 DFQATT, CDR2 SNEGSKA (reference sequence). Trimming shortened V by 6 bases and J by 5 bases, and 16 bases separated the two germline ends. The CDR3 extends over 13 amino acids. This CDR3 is CSAPDSPPTEAFF. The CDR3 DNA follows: TGCAGTGCCCCAGACAGTCCGCCGACTGAAGCTTTCTTT.

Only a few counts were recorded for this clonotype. CDR3 nucleotide sequence: TGCAGTGCTAGATTTGTGGGAGGCTCCTACGAGCAGTACTTC. Translation: CSARFVGGSYEQYF. This chain uses TRBV20-1 with TRBJ2-7, with D tentatively TRBD2 (6 bases). V lost 2 bases and J 0 bases, leaving 11 bases between the germline ends. The CDR3 extends over 14 amino acids. From germline, CDR1 is DFQATT and CDR2 SNEGSKA (reference sequence).

The CDR3 nucleotides read TGTGCCAGCAGTCTGAGCGGGGGGGCCTGGAGCCAAGAGACCCAGTACTTC. Protein product: CASSLSGGAWSQETQYF. The genes are TRBV25-1 and TRBJ2-5; TRBD2 agrees at 10 bases. Germline CDR1 MGHDK, CDR2 SYGVNS. The trim removed 5 bases at V and 1 base at J, leaving 10 bases unmatched. CDR3 length: 17 amino acids.